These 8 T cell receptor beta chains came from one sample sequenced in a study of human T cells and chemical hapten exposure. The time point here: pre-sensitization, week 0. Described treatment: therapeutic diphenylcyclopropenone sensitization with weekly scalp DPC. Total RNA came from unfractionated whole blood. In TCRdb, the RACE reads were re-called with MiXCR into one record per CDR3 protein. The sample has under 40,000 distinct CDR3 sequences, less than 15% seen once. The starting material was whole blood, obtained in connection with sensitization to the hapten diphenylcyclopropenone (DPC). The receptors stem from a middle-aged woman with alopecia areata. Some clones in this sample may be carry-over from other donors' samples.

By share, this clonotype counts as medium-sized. CDR3 sequence: CASSLGVYGYTF. CDR3 DNA sequence: TGTGCCAGCAGTTTAGGGGTCTATGGCTACACCTTC. The chain carries TRBV12-3 or TRBV12-4 and TRBJ1-2; D is undetermined. Trimming took off 1 base at V and 4 bases at J, with 4 bases between the two ends. This CDR3 comprises 12 residues.

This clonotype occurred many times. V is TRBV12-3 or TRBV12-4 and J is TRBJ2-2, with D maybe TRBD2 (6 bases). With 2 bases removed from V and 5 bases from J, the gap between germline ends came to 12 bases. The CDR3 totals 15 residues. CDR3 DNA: TGTGCCAGCAGTTTATTGGGACTTTCTACCGGGGAGCTGTTTTTT. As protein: CASSLLGLSTGELFF.

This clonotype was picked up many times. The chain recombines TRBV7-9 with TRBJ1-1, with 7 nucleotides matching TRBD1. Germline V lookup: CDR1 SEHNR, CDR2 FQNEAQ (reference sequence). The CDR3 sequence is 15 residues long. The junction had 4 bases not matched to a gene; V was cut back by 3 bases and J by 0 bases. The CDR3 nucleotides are TGTGCCAGCAGCTTGAGACAGGGCATGAACACTGAAGCTTTCTTT. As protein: CASSLRQGMNTEAFF. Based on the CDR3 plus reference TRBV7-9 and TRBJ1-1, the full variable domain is DTGVSQNPRHKITKRGQNVTFRCDPISEHNRLYWYRQTLGQGPEFLTYFQNEAQLEKSRLLSDRFSAERPKGSFSTLEIQRTEQGDSAMYLCASSLRQGMNTEAFFGQGTRLTVV.

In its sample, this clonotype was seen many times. CDR3: CASSDWPGNEQFF. Here the CDR3 DNA reads TGTGCCAGCAGTGACTGGCCGGGGAATGAGCAGTTCTTC. V is TRBV6-4 and J is TRBJ2-1, with a weak D call TRBD2 (5 bases). The CDR3 is 13 amino acids. The germline V gene has CDR1 MRHNA and CDR2 SNTAGT. The V gene lost 1 base and the J gene lost 7 bases, with 8 bases spanning the gap.

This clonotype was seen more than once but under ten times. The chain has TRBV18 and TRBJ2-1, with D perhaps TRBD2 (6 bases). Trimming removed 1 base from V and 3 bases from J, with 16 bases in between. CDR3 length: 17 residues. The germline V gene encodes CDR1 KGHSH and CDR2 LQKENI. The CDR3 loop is CASSPQFGEVHYNEQFF. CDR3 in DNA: TGTGCCAGCTCACCACAGTTCGGGGAGGTTCACTACAATGAGCAGTTCTTC.

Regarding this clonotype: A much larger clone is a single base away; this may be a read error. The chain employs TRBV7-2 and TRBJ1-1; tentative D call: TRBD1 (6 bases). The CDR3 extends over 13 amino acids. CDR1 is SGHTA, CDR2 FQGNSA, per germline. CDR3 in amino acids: CACSFGEGAEAFF. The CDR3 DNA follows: TGTGCCTGCAGCTTCGGGGAGGGGGCTGAAGCTTTCTTT.

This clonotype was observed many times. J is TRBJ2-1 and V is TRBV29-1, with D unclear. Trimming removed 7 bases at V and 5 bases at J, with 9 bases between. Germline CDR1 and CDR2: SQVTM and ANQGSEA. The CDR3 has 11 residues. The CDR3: CSASLNNEQFF. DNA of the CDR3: TGCAGCGCATCTTTAAACAATGAGCAGTTCTTC.

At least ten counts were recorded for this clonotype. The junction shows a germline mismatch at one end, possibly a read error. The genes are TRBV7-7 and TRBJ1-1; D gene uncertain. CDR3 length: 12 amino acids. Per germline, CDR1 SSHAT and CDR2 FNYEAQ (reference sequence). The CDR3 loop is CASSLQDTEAFF. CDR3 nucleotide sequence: TGTGCTAGCAGCCTCCAAGACACTGAAGCTTTCTTT.